This record covers a single T cell receptor beta chain. V was pared by 5 bases and J by 4 bases, with 8 bases of the junction left unmatched. CDR1 is SGHTA and CDR2 is FQGNSA in the germline V gene. The CDR3 consists of 15 residues. Methods used by the authors: Estimated nucleated cell counts came from reference gene primer amplification. TCRdb's copy holds only in-frame clones and misses some; the assay was immunoSEQ multiplex PCR. D and trimming were read from the DNA, whereas the V and J calls and clone size are those reported in that table. The sample has approximately 90,000 clones, 80% to 90% seen once. The data stem from a study of blood T cell repertoires in COVID-19. Study-wide background: Sources were T cells, B-cell-depleted T cells, or PBMCs; the material itself was cDNA or gDNA.

The sequencing input was peripheral blood. This sequence was found in a man aged 50 to 60 with acute or convalescent COVID-19. The chain recombines TRBV7-2 with TRBJ1-5, with 7 bases identical to TRBD1. Written as DNA, the CDR3 is TGTGCCAGCAGCCCACCTGGGACAGTGAATCAGCCCCAGCATTTT. Its translation is CASSPPGTVNQPQHF.